Listed below are T cell receptor beta chains from one sample, sequenced in a study of cytomegalovirus exposure and HLA in healthy donors. The method was immunoSEQ multiplex PCR; TCRdb's version includes in-frame clones alone and lacks a portion of them. The data include about 130,000 clones; the top ten clones carry just under 2%. Material for sequencing was PBMCs. These receptor sequences come from a woman aged 55-69 years in good health and CMV-seronegative. Both conserved end residues are part of each CDR3. D genes are given only for firm matches.

J gene | V gene | D gene | CDR3 protein | CDR3 DNA
TRBJ1-4 | TRBV7-2 | TRBD1 | CASSLVGTGNEKLFF | TGTGCCAGCAGCTTAGTAGGGACAGGGAATGAAAAACTGTTTTTT
TRBJ2-7 | TRBV7-9 | TRBD1 | CASSFNQGGNEQYF | TGTGCCAGCAGCTTTAATCAAGGGGGCAACGAGCAGTACTTC
TRBJ1-4 | TRBV18 | . | CASSRGPATNEKLFF | TGTGCCAGCTCAAGAGGGCCTGCAACTAATGAAAAACTGTTTTTT
TRBJ2-7 | TRBV27 | TRBD2 | CASSLKVLRGLAGGSSYEQYF | TGTGCCAGCAGTTTAAAGGTATTGAGGGGACTAGCGGGAGGGAGCTCCTACGAGCAGTACTTC
TRBJ2-7 | TRBV19 | TRBD2 | CASSAVTSGTSYEQYF | TGTGCCAGTAGTGCCGTGACTAGCGGGACCTCCTACGAGCAGTACTTC
TRBJ2-1 | TRBV14 | TRBD1 | CASSRTGVGEQFF | TGTGCCAGCAGCCGGACAGGTGTTGGTGAGCAGTTCTTC
TRBJ2-7 | TRBV5-4 | . | CASSLEPQSSYEQYF | TGTGCCAGCAGCTTGGAGCCACAGAGCTCCTACGAGCAGTACTTC
TRBJ1-4 | TRBV7-8 | . | CASSFRGSEKLFF | TGTGCCAGCAGCTTCCGGGGAAGCGAAAAACTGTTTTTT
TRBJ2-7 | TRBV19 | . | CASSIQGSGEQYF | TGTGCCAGTAGTATACAGGGATCCGGCGAGCAGTACTTC
TRBJ1-1 | TRBV6-1 | TRBD1 | CASSVGQGANTEAFF | TGTGCCAGCAGTGTGGGACAGGGGGCGAACACTGAAGCTTTCTTT
TRBJ1-2 | TRBV5-6 | . | CASSLGEQAGYGYTF | TGTGCCAGCAGCTTAGGAGAACAGGCCGGCTATGGCTACACCTTC
TRBJ2-5 | TRBV5-1 | TRBD2 | CASSEQTSGGPLAETQYF | TGCGCCAGCAGCGAACAGACTAGCGGGGGGCCCCTCGCCGAGACCCAGTACTTC
TRBJ2-7 | TRBV27 | TRBD1 | CASSLSGGNQQYF | TGTGCCAGCAGTTTGTCAGGGGGCAACCAGCAGTACTTC
TRBJ2-7 | TRBV5-1 | . | CASSLQENYEQYF | TGCGCCAGCAGCCTACAGGAGAACTACGAGCAGTACTTC
TRBJ1-1 | TRBV5-1 | . | CASSLIQKNTEAFF | TGCGCCAGCAGCTTGATCCAGAAGAACACTGAAGCTTTCTTT
TRBJ2-5 | TRBV29-1 | . | CSVVSPAQQETQYF | TGCAGCGTTGTTAGCCCGGCCCAACAAGAGACCCAGTACTTC
TRBJ2-7 | TRBV19 | . | CASSQGQTYEQYF | TGTGCCAGTAGCCAGGGGCAAACCTACGAGCAGTACTTC
TRBJ1-1 | TRBV2 | TRBD1 | CASTAGGTEAFF | TGTGCCAGCACAGCAGGGGGCACTGAAGCTTTCTTT
TRBJ1-5 | TRBV19 | TRBD1 | CAIARTGDNQPQHF | TGTGCCATCGCCAGAACAGGGGACAATCAGCCCCAGCATTTT
TRBJ1-5 | TRBV10-3 | TRBD1 | CAISGQGGNQPQHF | TGTGCCATCAGCGGACAGGGCGGGAATCAGCCCCAGCATTTT
TRBJ2-5 | TRBV5-6 | TRBD2 | CASRYGTSVKTQYF | TGTGCCAGCAGGTACGGGACTAGCGTAAAGACCCAGTACTTC
TRBJ1-2 | TRBV28 | . | CASSLAGVDYGYTF | TGTGCCAGCAGTTTGGCTGGTGTCGACTATGGCTACACCTTC
TRBJ1-1 | TRBV12-5 | TRBD1 | CASGLTGAGTEAFF | TGTGCTAGTGGTTTAACAGGGGCTGGCACTGAAGCTTTCTTT
TRBJ1-5 | TRBV4-2 | TRBD1 | CASSQGDRDANQPQHF | TGTGCCAGCAGCCAAGGGGACAGGGATGCAAATCAGCCCCAGCATTTT
TRBJ2-2 | TRBV7-8 | . | CASSFITGNTGELFF | TGTGCCAGCAGCTTTATTACTGGGAACACCGGGGAGCTGTTTTTT
TRBJ1-3 | TRBV12-5 | . | CASAKETRYGNTIYF | TGTGCTAGTGCGAAAGAAACGAGATATGGAAACACCATATATTTT
TRBJ1-2 | TRBV5-1 | . | CASSLRGETNYGYTF | TGCGCCAGCAGCTTGCGGGGAGAGACTAACTATGGCTACACCTTC
TRBJ1-4 | TRBV7-6 | TRBD1 | CASSLEDSKGAEKLFF | TGTGCCAGCAGCTTAGAAGACAGTAAGGGGGCTGAAAAACTGTTTTTT
TRBJ2-3 | TRBV25-1 | TRBD1 | CASSEQGQGPDTQYF | TGTGCCAGCAGTGAACAGGGACAGGGCCCAGATACGCAGTATTTT
TRBJ2-3 | TRBV5-1 | . | CASSPGQHTDTQYF | TGCGCCAGCAGCCCCGGACAGCACACAGATACGCAGTATTTT
TRBJ2-5 | TRBV6-5 | TRBD2 | CASSSQGASGSKTQYF | TGTGCCAGCAGTTCACAAGGAGCTAGCGGGAGCAAGACCCAGTACTTC
TRBJ2-7 | TRBV5-4 | . | CASSFPLLLYEQYF | TGTGCCAGCAGCTTCCCCCTACTACTCTACGAGCAGTACTTC
TRBJ1-5 | TRBV7-9 | . | CASSLDTRNQPQHF | TGTGCCAGCAGCTTAGACACCCGCAATCAGCCCCAGCATTTT
TRBJ2-1 | TRBV2 | TRBD2 | CASIPGLAEFQQFF | TGTGCCAGTATCCCGGGACTAGCGGAATTTCAGCAGTTCTTC
TRBJ1-5 | TRBV5-4 | . | CASSLVNWRQNVRPQHF | TGTGCCAGCAGCTTGGTGAATTGGCGACAGAACGTACGGCCCCAGCATTTT
TRBJ2-1 | TRBV28 | . | CASSSSTAGTFNEQFF | TGTGCCAGCAGTTCCTCTACAGCGGGTACGTTCAATGAGCAGTTCTTC
TRBJ2-7 | TRBV6-5 | . | CASSYSAGSVYYEQYF | TGTGCCAGCAGTTACTCCGCGGGATCGGTCTACTACGAGCAGTACTTC
TRBJ2-3 | TRBV5-6 | . | CASSGTGRGSGTDTQYF | TGTGCCAGCAGCGGGACCGGGCGGGGCTCTGGCACAGATACGCAGTATTTT
TRBJ1-6 | TRBV19 | . | CASSIDRPGNSPLHF | TGTGCCAGTAGTATAGATCGCCCAGGAAATTCACCCCTCCACTTT
TRBJ1-4 | TRBV19 | TRBD1 | CASTTEIGQGEKLFF | TGTGCCAGTACAACGGAGATCGGACAGGGTGAAAAACTGTTTTTT
TRBJ2-1 | TRBV27 | . | CASGASGVRMMEQFF | TGTGCCAGCGGAGCCTCAGGGGTCCGGATGATGGAGCAGTTCTTC
TRBJ2-7 | TRBV5-1 | TRBD1 | CASSPKTGTGTYEQYF | TGCGCCAGCAGCCCGAAAACCGGGACAGGGACCTACGAGCAGTACTTC
TRBJ1-5 | TRBV5-8 | . | CASSLDISWNQPQHF | TGTGCCAGCAGCTTGGACATTTCCTGGAATCAGCCCCAGCATTTT
TRBJ2-2 | TRBV6-1 | . | CASSETNTGELFF | TGTGCCAGCAGTGAGACTAACACCGGGGAGCTGTTTTTT
TRBJ1-5 | TRBV2 | . | CASSDRVVQPQHF | TGTGCCAGCAGTGATCGGGTCGTCCAGCCCCAGCATTTT
TRBJ2-3 | TRBV6-4 | TRBD1 | CASSEGQQDTQYF | TGTGCCAGCAGTGAGGGACAGCAAGATACGCAGTATTTT
TRBJ2-7 | TRBV5-1 | . | CASSLGPRDYEQYF | TGCGCCAGCAGCTTGGGGCCCCGGGACTACGAGCAGTACTTC
TRBJ1-5 | TRBV27 | . | CASSTGGQPQHF | TGTGCCAGCAGTACAGGAGGGCAGCCCCAGCATTTT
TRBJ1-4 | TRBV5-4 | TRBD1 | CASSSNEDRGGEKLFF | TGTGCCAGCAGCAGCAACGAGGACAGGGGCGGTGAAAAACTGTTTTTT
TRBJ1-1 | TRBV29-1 | TRBD1 | CSVEDRRAGGRNTEAFF | TGCAGCGTTGAAGATCGGAGGGCAGGGGGTAGGAACACTGAAGCTTTCTTT
TRBJ1-6 | TRBV19 | TRBD1 | CASSNRDRGLTPLHF | TGTGCCAGTAGTAACCGGGACAGGGGGCTAACACCCCTCCACTTT
TRBJ2-3 | TRBV28 | TRBD2 | CASRLSLASGSSTDTQYF | TGTGCCAGCAGGCTTTCTCTGGCTAGCGGGAGTTCCACAGATACGCAGTATTTT
TRBJ1-1 | TRBV28 | . | CASSLVPGSDLNTEAFF | TGTGCCAGCAGTTTAGTCCCAGGGTCGGATCTGAACACTGAAGCTTTCTTT